The rows below give T cell receptor beta chains drawn from one sample of a study of T cell changes during pregnancy in multiple sclerosis. Profiling relied on immunoSEQ multiplex PCR, and the TCRdb table lists in-frame clones only, not all of them. The repertoire holds just over 30,000 clones, with 89% as singletons. This specimen consisted of CD8+ T cells from peripheral blood mononuclear cells, obtained in the second trimester of pregnancy. All receptors come from a female donor with multiple sclerosis, enrolled in a pregnancy study. Each CDR3 is given with its conserved first and last residue. The D gene is left open where the match is weak. Size tells how often a clone was seen (once, few, many) or the class of an expanded clone, and some rows leave it out.

v_gene,abundance,d_gene,j_gene,CDR3aa,CDR3nt
TRBV6-5,NA,TRBD1,TRBJ1-2,CASSYSSDRDYGYTF,TGTGCCAGCAGTTATTCTTCCGACAGGGACTATGGCTACACCTTC
TRBV19,NA,TRBD2,TRBJ2-7,CASSIFAGEPYEQYF,TGTGCCAGTAGTATCTTCGCGGGAGAGCCCTACGAGCAGTACTTC
TRBV28,NA,TRBD1,TRBJ2-7,CASSPRDSEMMEQYF,TGTGCCAGCAGTCCCAGGGACAGTGAGATGATGGAGCAGTACTTC
TRBV4-3,NA,NA,TRBJ2-7,CASSQDLGPYEQYF,TGCGCCAGCAGCCAAGATCTGGGCCCCTACGAGCAGTACTTC
TRBV7-9,NA,TRBD1,TRBJ2-7,CASSPEGQGSYEQYF,TGTGCCAGCAGCCCCGAGGGACAGGGTTCCTACGAGCAGTACTTC
TRBV4-2,NA,TRBD2,TRBJ2-1,CASSQDPLAGGRSYNEQFF,TGTGCCAGCAGCCAAGATCCCCTAGCGGGAGGGCGTTCCTACAATGAGCAGTTCTTC
TRBV4-2,NA,NA,TRBJ1-2,CASSQDEAAIYYGYTF,TGTGCCAGCAGCCAAGATGAAGCTGCTATCTACTATGGCTACACCTTC
TRBV7-7,once,TRBD2,TRBJ2-5,CASSQRRREGETQYF,TGTGCTAGCAGCCAACGGCGGCGGGAGGGAGAGACCCAGTACTTC
TRBV6-5,NA,NA,TRBJ2-7,CASTGDGYEQYF,TGTGCCAGCACTGGAGACGGCTACGAGCAGTACTTC
TRBV30,NA,NA,TRBJ1-2,CAWSVGGAGGYTF,TGTGCCTGGAGTGTCGGGGGGGCTGGAGGCTACACCTTC
TRBV4-1,once,NA,TRBJ1-5,CASSQGAESNQPQHF,TGCGCCAGCAGCCAAGGTGCGGAAAGCAATCAGCCCCAGCATTTT
TRBV30,NA,NA,TRBJ1-1,CAWSVSVNTEAFF,TGTGCCTGGAGTGTGTCAGTGAACACTGAAGCTTTCTTT
TRBV21-1,NA,NA,TRBJ2-2,CASSRPGQRGTGELFF,TGTGCCAGCAGCCGACCGGGACAGAGGGGCACCGGGGAGCTGTTTTTT
TRBV28,NA,NA,TRBJ2-7,CASSLGGADYEQYF,TGTGCCAGCAGTTTAGGAGGGGCGGACTACGAGCAGTACTTC
TRBV27,NA,NA,TRBJ1-2,CASSLRWPPSGLSNYGYTF,TGTGCCAGCAGTTTAAGGTGGCCCCCCTCAGGGTTGTCTAACTATGGCTACACCTTC
TRBV4-3,NA,NA,TRBJ1-5,CASSQDIEAQPQHF,TGCGCCAGCAGCCAAGATATTGAGGCTCAGCCCCAGCATTTT
TRBV19,once,NA,TRBJ1-1,CASSFPSTEAFF,TGTGCCAGTAGTTTCCCCTCCACTGAAGCTTTCTTT
TRBV15,NA,TRBD2,TRBJ2-7,CATSREKTSGRNYEQYF,TGTGCCACCAGCAGGGAAAAAACTAGCGGGAGAAACTACGAGCAGTACTTC
TRBV27,NA,TRBD2,TRBJ2-7,CASRGLAVEQYF,TGTGCCAGCAGGGGACTAGCGGTCGAGCAGTACTTC
TRBV12-5,NA,TRBD2,TRBJ2-1,CASGLTPSSVAGRYNEQFF,TGTGCTAGTGGTTTGACCCCCTCATCCGTAGCGGGAAGGTACAATGAGCAGTTCTTC
TRBV6-1,NA,NA,TRBJ2-1,CASSERLAAQRPFF,TGTGCCAGCAGTGAAAGGTTAGCGGCTCAACGCCCGTTCTTC
TRBV2,NA,TRBD1,TRBJ2-1,CASSWDSRTGENEQFF,TGTGCCAGCAGTTGGGACAGCCGGACTGGAGAAAATGAGCAGTTCTTC
TRBV28,NA,NA,TRBJ2-7,CASSLEGSSYEQYF,TGTGCCAGCAGTTTGGAGGGAAGCTCCTACGAGCAGTACTTC
TRBV9,NA,NA,TRBJ2-3,CASSAVSADTQYF,TGTGCCAGCAGCGCAGTCTCCGCTGATACGCAGTATTTT
TRBV19,once,TRBD1,TRBJ1-2,CASSIPSWRGRESYGYTF,TGTGCCAGTAGTATCCCCTCTTGGAGGGGGCGCGAAAGCTATGGCTACACCTTC
TRBV5-1,NA,NA,TRBJ2-1,CASSFSTGKEQFF,TGCGCCAGCAGCTTCTCAACAGGGAAAGAGCAGTTCTTC
TRBV6-1,NA,TRBD2,TRBJ2-5,CASSGLAGGEETQYF,TGTGCCAGCAGTGGCCTAGCGGGAGGTGAAGAGACCCAGTACTTC
TRBV28,NA,TRBD2,TRBJ2-4,CASSTLLGSGGVGNIQYF,TGTGCCAGCAGTACCCTCCTGGGTAGCGGGGGGGTGGGGAACATTCAGTACTTC
TRBV28,NA,TRBD2,TRBJ2-1,CASSLYGTSGRVDEQFF,TGTGCCAGCAGTTTATATGGGACTAGCGGGAGGGTCGATGAGCAGTTCTTC
TRBV29-1,NA,TRBD2,TRBJ2-3,CSVLGLAGTDTQYF,TGCAGCGTTCTTGGACTAGCGGGCACAGATACGCAGTATTTT
TRBV7-6,NA,NA,TRBJ1-1,CASSPQWGGGTEAFF,TGTGCCAGCAGCCCCCAGTGGGGGGGAGGGACTGAAGCTTTCTTT
TRBV27,NA,NA,TRBJ2-1,CASSPGLLSSYNEQFF,TGTGCCAGCAGTCCGGGTTTACTGAGCTCCTACAATGAGCAGTTCTTC
TRBV9,NA,TRBD1,TRBJ1-3,CASSVETGTGNTIYF,TGTGCCAGCAGCGTAGAGACAGGGACTGGAAACACCATATATTTT
TRBV7-9,NA,NA,TRBJ1-2,CASSLGEAYGYTF,TGTGCCAGCAGCTTGGGGGAGGCCTATGGCTACACCTTC
TRBV27,NA,NA,TRBJ2-2,CASSFSVTGELFF,TGTGCCAGCAGTTTCTCGGTTACCGGGGAGCTGTTTTTT
TRBV7-2,NA,TRBD2,TRBJ2-4,CASSLGGAGGLGTHQYF,TGTGCCAGCAGCCTAGGGGGAGCGGGAGGCCTCGGCACACATCAGTACTTC
TRBV13,once,NA,TRBJ1-1,CASSLIGQPTEAFF,TGTGCCAGCAGCTTAATAGGACAACCCACTGAAGCTTTCTTT
TRBV18,NA,NA,TRBJ2-1,CASSPPGDNEQFF,TGTGCCAGCTCACCACCAGGGGACAATGAGCAGTTCTTC
TRBV18,NA,TRBD1,TRBJ2-3,CASSLGQGPPTDTQYF,TGTGCCAGCTCACTCGGACAGGGCCCTCCCACAGATACGCAGTATTTT
TRBV27,NA,NA,TRBJ1-4,CASSPPGRGEKLFF,TGTGCCAGCAGTCCCCCAGGGAGGGGGGAAAAACTGTTTTTT
TRBV27,NA,TRBD1,TRBJ1-5,CASSLDRGGQPQHF,TGTGCCAGCAGCTTGGACAGGGGTGGTCAGCCCCAGCATTTT
TRBV10-3,NA,TRBD1,TRBJ2-7,CAIATGSSSYEQYF,TGTGCCATCGCGACAGGGTCGAGCTCCTACGAGCAGTACTTC
TRBV27,NA,NA,TRBJ1-1,CASSFRGDYTEAFF,TGTGCCAGCAGTTTTCGGGGGGATTACACTGAAGCTTTCTTT
TRBV5-1,once,NA,TRBJ1-2,CASTGGDYGYTF,TGCGCCAGCACTGGCGGAGACTATGGCTACACCTTC
TRBV29-1,NA,NA,TRBJ2-5,CSVEGNQETQYF,TGCAGCGTTGAAGGTAACCAAGAGACCCAGTACTTC
TRBV28,NA,NA,TRBJ1-1,CASSLGRDTEAFF,TGTGCCAGCAGTTTAGGGAGGGACACTGAAGCTTTCTTT
TRBV7-2,once,TRBD1,TRBJ1-2,CASSLADRGLSYGYTF,TGTGCCAGCAGCTTAGCCGACAGGGGGCTTTCTTATGGCTACACCTTC
TRBV6-1,NA,NA,TRBJ1-5,CASSEGWGTYSNQPQHF,TGTGCCAGCAGTGAAGGGTGGGGGACATATAGCAATCAGCCCCAGCATTTT